This T cell receptor (beta chain) was observed in a study of T cells after yellow fever vaccination. Study-wide background: Some fractions had low cell numbers, and these were prepared with SMART-Seq v4 Ultra Low Input. Regarding the study as a whole: Though it reached lower strength, the secondary response hit its peak faster, day 5 versus 15. Across the CD4 and CD8 compartments, a small share of clonotypes was present in both. Abundant clonotypes from the bulk population could have been carried over as contaminants into FACS-sorted repertoires.

This CDR3 has 12 amino acids. Trimming shortened V by 7 bases and J by 4 bases, and 10 bases separated the two germline ends. CDR1 SNHLY and CDR2 FYNNEI come from the germline V gene. There are a few counts of this clonotype. Its antigen is not known. TCRdb used MiXCR to reprocess the 5' RACE reads, holding one entry per CDR3 protein. The sample holds some 320,000 distinct CDR3 sequences, roughly 4% seen once. The clonotype comes from a man younger than 30 who received the YFV17D yellow fever vaccine. The starting material was PBMCs, obtained 5 days after the yellow fever booster vaccination. V usage is TRBV2 and J usage is TRBJ1-1; D remains ambiguous. The CDR3 spells CASMGMGTEAFF. CDR3 in DNA: TGTGCCAGCATGGGTATGGGCACTGAAGCTTTCTTT.